These 29 T cell receptor beta chains were sequenced from one sample in a study of shared T cell receptors in the human thymus (dated by TCRdb to the early 2020s). The method was the immunoSEQ multiplex PCR assay. Sourced from immuneACCESS, this table was stored by TCRdb with only in-frame sequences that have V and J called. A share of the clones is absent; for the studies checked, an unresolved V gene accounts for under half, and the remainder has no known explanation. In all, the sample holds around 730,000 clones, and 75% to 90% of those were seen once. The ten largest clonotypes hold 0.008% to 0.011% of the sample. A further study also used this sample, focusing on human thymus T cells.

What was sequenced was thymocytes. The receptors derive from a girl under three years old with a congenital heart defect. Donor details come from another sample of the same person, matched by shared clones.

This sequence joins TRBV29-1 and TRBJ1-2, with 8 bases fitting TRBD1. The CDR3 has 16 residues. In germline, CDR1 is SQVTM, CDR2 ANQGSEA. Losses at the gene ends were 6 bases for V and 4 bases for J; bases not matched to a gene: 16. For the CDR3, the DNA is TGCAGCGTCTTAGGACAGGGAGGGCAAGTTGGCTATGGCTACACCTTC. Its translation: CSVLGQGGQVGYGYTF.

The chain couples TRBV15 to TRBJ1-3, with D possibly matching TRBD1 (6 bases). Germline V gene lookup returns CDR1 LNHNV and CDR2 YYDKDF (reference sequence). The V and J ends lost 7 bases and 2 bases respectively, with 12 bases between them. This CDR3 comprises 14 residues. The CDR3 loop is CATTADRPGNTIYF. The CDR3, as DNA: TGTGCCACCACCGCAGACAGGCCTGGAAACACCATATATTTT.

In this sample, this clone turned up once. The genes are TRBV5-1 and TRBJ2-1; the D gene is possibly TRBD1 (6 bases). V lost 4 bases and J 1 base, leaving 18 bases between the germline ends. CDR3 length equals 17 residues. From germline, CDR1 is SGHRS and CDR2 YFSETQ. CDR3 region: CASSPRGPQTSYNEQFF. The DNA of the CDR3 is TGCGCCAGCAGCCCCAGGGGACCCCAGACTTCCTACAATGAGCAGTTCTTC.

The chain carries TRBV14 and TRBJ1-1; a weak D match, TRBD1 (6 bases). V lost 4 bases and J 8 bases, leaving 14 bases between the germline ends. Germline assignment: CDR1 SGHDN and CDR2 FVKESK. This CDR3 spans 13 amino acids. CDR3 DNA sequence: TGTGCCAGCAGCCTTCCTGGGGGGGCAGAAGCTTTCTTT. It is translated as CASSLPGGAEAFF.

V usage is TRBV29-1 and J usage is TRBJ1-2; the D gene is possibly TRBD1 (6 bases). This CDR3 is 16 amino acids long. V was clipped by 2 bases and J by 8 bases, with 24 bases between them. In germline, CDR1 is SQVTM, CDR2 ANQGSEA. The CDR3 is CSVETWWGRGPGGYTF. The DNA of the CDR3 is TGCAGCGTTGAAACTTGGTGGGGCAGGGGCCCGGGAGGCTACACCTTC.

The chain carries TRBV12-5 and TRBJ2-7; possible D gene TRBD1, 5 bases. The germline V and J ends were trimmed by 1 base and 3 bases, with 7 bases remaining between them. Germline lookup yields CDR1 LGHNT and CDR2 FRNRAP. The CDR3 length is 13 residues. In DNA, the CDR3 is TGTGCTAGTGGTTTGGAGGGGTTCTACGAGCAGTACTTC. Its translation is CASGLEGFYEQYF. The whole variable domain, filled in from reference TRBV12-5 and TRBJ2-7, reads DARVTQTPRHKVTEMGQEVTMRCQPILGHNTVFWYRQTMMQGLELLAYFRNRAPLDDSGMPKDRFSAEMPDATLATLKIQPSEPRDSAVYFCASGLEGFYEQYFGPGTRLTVT.

Only a few counts were recorded for this clone. The chain has TRBV6-4 and TRBJ2-1; 9 bases match TRBD1. This CDR3 is 15 amino acids long. Germline CDR1 is MRHNA and CDR2 is SNTAGT. With 2 bases clipped from V and 5 bases from J, the junction kept 4 bases outside the gene matches. The CDR3 spells CASSDPGQGHNEQFF. The CDR3 coding sequence is TGTGCCAGCAGTGACCCTGGACAGGGGCACAATGAGCAGTTCTTC.

Worth noting for this clone: The junction differs from germline at one of its ends, possibly a read error. Additional DNA sequences in this sample encode the identical CDR3. The chain recombines TRBV2 with TRBJ1-6; TRBD1 matches 8 bases. The CDR3 totals 15 residues. Germline CDR1 is SNHLY and CDR2 is FYNNEI. CDR3 protein: CASSVGTGYNSPLHF. In DNA form, the CDR3 reads TGTGCCAGCAGTGTTGGGACAGGTTATAATTCCCCCCTCCACTTT. The full variable domain, with the rest looked up from reference TRBV2 and TRBJ1-6, is EPEVTQTPSHQVTQMGQEVILRCVPISNHLYFYWYRQILGQKVEFLVSFYNNEISEKSEIFDDQFSVERPDGSNFTLKIRSTKLEDSAMYFCASSVGTGYNSPLHFGNGTRLTVT.

The V call is TRBV5-1, the J call TRBJ2-3; TRBD2 matches 10 bases. The trim removed 7 bases at V and 0 bases at J, leaving 8 bases unmatched. The CDR3 contains 16 residues. Germline V gene lookup returns CDR1 SGHRS and CDR2 YFSETQ. Here the CDR3 reads CASSSGGAYSTDTQYF. The CDR3 region has the DNA TGCGCCAGCTCCAGCGGGGGGGCATACAGCACAGATACGCAGTATTTT.

The rearrangement uses TRBV5-1 and TRBJ1-4; D uncertain. The CDR3 has 17 amino acids. V lost 6 bases and J 11 bases, leaving 29 bases between the germline ends. Germline-derived CDR1 and CDR2 are SGHRS and YFSETQ. In nucleotides, the CDR3 is TGCGCCAGCACCATCTCGACGCGGGGAAAAAAGATTGGGAAACTGTTTTTT. Amino acids: CASTISTRGKKIGKLFF.

CDR3 nucleotides: TGTGCCAGCAGCCATAGGGGCACGGGACTAGCGGGGGCCCGCTACCCCTACGAGCAGTACTTC. Translated: CASSHRGTGLAGARYPYEQYF. The chain combines TRBV27 with TRBJ2-7, with 14 bases matching TRBD2. Germline V lookup: CDR1 MNHEY, CDR2 SMNVEV (reference sequence). V was clipped by 6 bases and J by 2 bases; unmatched bases: 21. This CDR3 comprises 21 residues.

V is TRBV14 and J is TRBJ2-5; 7 bases line up with TRBD1. The germline gives CDR1 SGHDN, CDR2 FVKESK. The CDR3 totals 14 residues. V lost 4 bases and J lost 5; bases outside the gene matches: 7. The DNA for the CDR3 is TGTGCCAGCAGCCCGGACAGGTTTCACGAGACCCAGTACTTC. It specifies CASSPDRFHETQYF.

The rearrangement joins TRBV25-1 to TRBJ1-2; D is perhaps TRBD1 (5 bases). The CDR3 runs 16 residues. Looked up from germline, CDR1 is MGHDK and CDR2 is SYGVNS. The ends were cut back, 4 bases at V and 4 bases at J, with 19 bases in the middle. The CDR3 is CASSGGGLGDSYGYTF. Here the CDR3 DNA reads TGTGCCAGCAGTGGCGGAGGGTTAGGCGACAGCTATGGCTACACCTTC.

J is TRBJ1-2 and V is TRBV6-4; D gene unclear. The germline CDR1 and CDR2 sequences are MRHNA and SNTAGT. Trimming left V 0 bases short and J 8 bases short, with 10 bases between. This CDR3 is built from 13 residues. The CDR3 DNA reads as TGTGCCAGCAGTGACTCGGGAGAGGAGGGCTACACCTTC. It yields the protein CASSDSGEEGYTF.

The chain has TRBV7-3 and TRBJ1-2; D perhaps matches TRBD1 (6 bases). This CDR3 contains 20 residues. Germline V gene sequence: CDR1 SGHTA, CDR2 FQGTGA. The germline V and J ends were trimmed by 2 bases and 4 bases, with 29 bases remaining between them. The CDR3 sequence is CASSLGPAGIERGIFYGYTF. In DNA form, the CDR3 reads TGTGCCAGCAGCTTAGGGCCCGCCGGGATAGAAAGGGGGATCTTCTATGGCTACACCTTC.

In the case of this clone: Compared with germline, one end of the junction differs, possibly owing to a read error. The chain links TRBV5-1 to TRBJ1-6; D call uncertain. The CDR3 runs to 15 residues. Germline V lookup: CDR1 SGHRS, CDR2 YFSETQ. CDR3 bases: TGCGCCAGCAGCTTGAGTACGGGAGGGAATTCACCCCCCCACTTT. As protein: CASSLSTGGNSPPHF.

The V gene is TRBV28, the J gene TRBJ2-7, with D possibly matching TRBD1 (5 bases). This CDR3 spans 14 amino acids. Germline values: CDR1 MDHEN, CDR2 SYDVKM. Trimming took off 7 bases at V and 4 bases at J, with 17 bases between the two ends. The CDR3 loop is CASTTVPAPYEQYF. DNA for the CDR3: TGTGCCAGCACGACAGTCCCGGCCCCTTACGAGCAGTACTTC.

The chain employs TRBV5-6 and TRBJ1-2; D is undetermined. V lost 0 bases to trimming and J lost 8 bases, with 14 bases between them. The CDR3 is made up of 14 amino acids. Germline V gene lookup returns CDR1 SGHDT and CDR2 YYEEEE. For the CDR3, the DNA is TGTGCCAGCAGCTTGGCAAGATGGGCAGGAGGCTACACCTTC. It specifies CASSLARWAGGYTF.

The chain uses TRBV7-6 and TRBJ2-3; 13 bases map to TRBD2. The ends lost 3 bases at V and 4 bases at J; junction bases unmatched: 10. CDR1 and CDR2 from the germline V gene are SGHVS and FNYEAQ. The CDR3 has 18 amino acids. This chain's CDR3 is CASSFNRGLAGCADTQYF. As DNA, the CDR3 is TGTGCCAGCAGCTTCAATCGGGGACTAGCGGGGTGCGCAGATACGCAGTATTTT.

The V gene is TRBV18, the J gene TRBJ2-3, with D uncertain. V was cut by 0 bases and J by 2 bases, with 12 bases left in between. Germline CDR1 is KGHSH and CDR2 is LQKENI. The CDR3 contains 16 residues. The CDR3 region is CASSPPRPSDTDTQYF. In DNA form, the CDR3 reads TGTGCCAGCTCACCACCTCGCCCGAGCGACACAGATACGCAGTATTTT.

This clone was seen a single time. This chain joins TRBV5-1 and TRBJ1-4, with 8 bases identical to TRBD1. The CDR3 is 16 amino acids. The germline gives CDR1 SGHRS, CDR2 YFSETQ. Trimming removed 0 bases from V and 8 bases from J; junction bases left unmatched: 9. The CDR3 reads CASSLGRGRIREKLFF. Here the CDR3 DNA reads TGCGCCAGCAGCTTGGGCAGGGGGCGAATCCGCGAAAAACTGTTTTTT.

As DNA, the CDR3 is TGTGCCAGCAGTGGAGGGACAGGCTCGGGGGAGCTGTTTTTT. Translating it yields CASSGGTGSGELFF. The chain has TRBV6-1 and TRBJ2-2; 8 bases fit TRBD1. CDR1 MNHNS and CDR2 SASEGT come from the germline V gene. Unmatched junction bases numbered 6, after V lost 4 bases and J lost 8 bases. The CDR3 totals 14 residues.

The chain carries TRBV30 and TRBJ1-2; a weak D match, TRBD1 (5 bases). This CDR3 spans 14 amino acids. Per germline, CDR1 GTSNPN and CDR2 SVGIG (reference sequence). Trimming cost V 0 bases and J 3 bases, with 11 bases left between them. As DNA, the CDR3 is TGTGCCTGGAGTGTACGTGGGACTTACTATGGCTACACCTTC. This translates into CAWSVRGTYYGYTF.

V and J are TRBV5-1 and TRBJ2-5, with 9 positions matching TRBD1. The CDR3 consists of 17 residues. With 3 bases clipped from V and 2 bases from J, the junction kept 11 bases outside the gene matches. Germline loops: CDR1 SGHRS, CDR2 YFSETQ. The CDR3 reads CASSSRDDRGSQETQYF. The CDR3 nucleotides read TGCGCCAGCAGCTCCCGGGACGACAGGGGGTCACAAGAGACCCAGTACTTC.

The rearrangement links TRBV27 to TRBJ2-7, with D possibly TRBD2 on 7 matching bases. The CDR3 contains 13 residues. V lost 4 bases and J lost 6, with 13 bases in between. Germline assignment: CDR1 MNHEY and CDR2 SMNVEV (reference sequence). The CDR3 protein is CASSSGGASEQYF. Here the CDR3 DNA reads TGTGCCAGCAGTTCTGGGGGGGCGAGCGAGCAGTACTTC.

The genes are TRBV5-1 and TRBJ2-7, with 8 bases that match TRBD1. Per the germline V gene, CDR1 is SGHRS and CDR2 is YFSETQ. Losses at the gene ends were 2 bases for V and 1 base for J; bases not matched to a gene: 8. The CDR3 has 16 residues. The chain's CDR3 is CASSLGGRDRSYEQYF. CDR3 coding DNA: TGCGCCAGCAGCTTAGGCGGCCGGGACAGGTCCTACGAGCAGTACTTC.

The rearrangement links TRBV11-2 to TRBJ1-2; 7 bases map to TRBD1. The length of the CDR3 is 15 residues. CDR1 and CDR2 from the germline V gene are SGHAT and FQNNGV. With V trimmed by 5 bases and J by 2 bases, 8 bases remained unmatched. CDR3 amino acids: CASSQQGTKNYGYTF. The CDR3 DNA reads TGTGCCAGCAGCCAACAGGGGACCAAAAACTATGGCTACACCTTC.

The chain has TRBV6-1 and TRBJ1-1; D might be TRBD1 (5 bases). V lost 10 bases to trimming and J lost 2 bases, with 14 bases between them. CDR1 and CDR2 (germline): MNHNS, SASEGT. This CDR3 is 13 amino acids long. The CDR3 here is CANQDSLNTEAFF. Written as DNA, the CDR3 is TGTGCCAACCAAGACAGCCTAAACACTGAAGCTTTCTTT.

J is TRBJ1-5 and V is TRBV18, with D perhaps matching TRBD1 (6 bases). The V gene's germline CDR1 is KGHSH and CDR2 LQKENI. V lost 2 bases to trimming and J lost 0 bases, with 14 bases between them. This CDR3 spans 17 amino acids. CDR3 loop: CASSPTRQVYSNQPQHF. CDR3 nucleotide sequence: TGTGCCAGCTCACCAACGAGACAGGTCTATAGCAATCAGCCCCAGCATTTT.